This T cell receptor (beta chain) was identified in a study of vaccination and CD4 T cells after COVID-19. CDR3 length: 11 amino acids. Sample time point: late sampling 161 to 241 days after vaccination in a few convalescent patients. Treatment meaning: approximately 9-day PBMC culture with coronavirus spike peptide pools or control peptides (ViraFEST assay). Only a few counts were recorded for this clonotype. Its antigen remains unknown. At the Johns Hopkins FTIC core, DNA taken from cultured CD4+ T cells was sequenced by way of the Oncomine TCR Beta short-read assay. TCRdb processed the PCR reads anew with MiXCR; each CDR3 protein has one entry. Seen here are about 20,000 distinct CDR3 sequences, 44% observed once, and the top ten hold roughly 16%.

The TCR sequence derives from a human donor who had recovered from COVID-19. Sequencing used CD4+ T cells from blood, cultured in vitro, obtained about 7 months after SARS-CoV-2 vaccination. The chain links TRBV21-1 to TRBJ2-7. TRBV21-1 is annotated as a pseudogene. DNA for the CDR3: TGTGCCAGCAGCCGACCCTACGAGCAGTACTTC. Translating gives CASSRPYEQYF.